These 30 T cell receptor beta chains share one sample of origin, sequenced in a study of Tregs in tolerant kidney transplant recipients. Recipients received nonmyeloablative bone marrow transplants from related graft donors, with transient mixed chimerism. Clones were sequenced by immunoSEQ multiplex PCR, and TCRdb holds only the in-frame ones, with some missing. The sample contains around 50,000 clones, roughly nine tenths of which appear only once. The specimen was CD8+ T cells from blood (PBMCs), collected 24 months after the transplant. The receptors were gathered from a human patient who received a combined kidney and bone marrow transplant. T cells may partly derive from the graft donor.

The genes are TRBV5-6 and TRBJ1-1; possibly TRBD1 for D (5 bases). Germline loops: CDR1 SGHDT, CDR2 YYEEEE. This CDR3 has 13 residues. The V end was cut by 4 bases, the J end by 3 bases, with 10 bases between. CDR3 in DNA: TGTGCCAGCAGCCCGACAGTATACACTGAAGCTTTCTTT. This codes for CASSPTVYTEAFF.

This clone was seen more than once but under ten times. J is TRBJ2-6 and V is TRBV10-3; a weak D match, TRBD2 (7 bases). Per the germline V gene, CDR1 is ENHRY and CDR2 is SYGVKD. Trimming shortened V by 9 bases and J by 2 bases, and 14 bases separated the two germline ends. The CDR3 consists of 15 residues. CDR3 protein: CAIGGARTGANVLTF. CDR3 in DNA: TGTGCCATTGGGGGGGCGAGGACTGGGGCCAACGTCCTGACTTTC.

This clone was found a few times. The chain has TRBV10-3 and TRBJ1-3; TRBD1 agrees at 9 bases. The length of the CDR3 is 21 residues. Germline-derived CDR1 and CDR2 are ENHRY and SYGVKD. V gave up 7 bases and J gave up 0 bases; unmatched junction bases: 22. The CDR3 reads CAINREPSPTGQGISGNTIYF. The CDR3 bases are TGTGCCATCAACCGAGAACCTTCCCCGACGGGACAGGGAATCTCTGGAAACACCATATATTTT.

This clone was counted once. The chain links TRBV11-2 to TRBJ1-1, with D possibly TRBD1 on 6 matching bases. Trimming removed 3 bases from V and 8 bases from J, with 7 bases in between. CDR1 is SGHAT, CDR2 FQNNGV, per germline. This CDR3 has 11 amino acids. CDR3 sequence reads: CASSFGQEAFF. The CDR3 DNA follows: TGTGCCAGCAGCTTCGGACAGGAAGCTTTCTTT.

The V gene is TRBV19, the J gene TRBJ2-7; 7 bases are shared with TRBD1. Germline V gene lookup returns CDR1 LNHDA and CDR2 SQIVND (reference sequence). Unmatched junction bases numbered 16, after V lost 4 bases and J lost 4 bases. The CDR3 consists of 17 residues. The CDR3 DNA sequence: TGTGCCAGTAGTACCGGAACAGACAGGGCCTCGGGGTACGAGCAGTACTTC. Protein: CASSTGTDRASGYEQYF.

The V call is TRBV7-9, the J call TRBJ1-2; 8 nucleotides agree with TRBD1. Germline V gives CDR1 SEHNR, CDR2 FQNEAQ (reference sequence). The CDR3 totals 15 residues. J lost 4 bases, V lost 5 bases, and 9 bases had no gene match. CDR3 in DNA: TGTGCCAGCAGCCCTCAGGGGGCATCGGGCTATGGCTACACCTTC. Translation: CASSPQGASGYGYTF.

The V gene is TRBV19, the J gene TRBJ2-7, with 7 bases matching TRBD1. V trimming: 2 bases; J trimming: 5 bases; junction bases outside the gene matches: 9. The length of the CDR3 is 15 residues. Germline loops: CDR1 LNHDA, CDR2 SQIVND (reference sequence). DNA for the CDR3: TGTGCCAGTAGTATACTGGTGGGGACAGCAAACGAGCAGTACTTC. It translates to CASSILVGTANEQYF.

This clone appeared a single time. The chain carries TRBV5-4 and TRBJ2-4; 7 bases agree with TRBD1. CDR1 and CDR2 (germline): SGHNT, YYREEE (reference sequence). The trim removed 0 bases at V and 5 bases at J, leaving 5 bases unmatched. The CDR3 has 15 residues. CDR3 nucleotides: TGTGCCAGCAGCTTGGAGCTTGGGACAGAAAACATTCAGTACTTC. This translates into CASSLELGTENIQYF.

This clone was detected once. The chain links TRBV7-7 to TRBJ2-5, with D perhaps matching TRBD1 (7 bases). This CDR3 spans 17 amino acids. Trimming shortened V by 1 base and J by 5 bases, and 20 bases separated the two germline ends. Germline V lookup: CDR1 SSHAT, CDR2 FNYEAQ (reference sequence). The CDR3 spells CASSLEGAGGTGETQYF. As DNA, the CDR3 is TGTGCCAGCAGCTTAGAGGGGGCCGGCGGGACGGGGGAGACCCAGTACTTC.

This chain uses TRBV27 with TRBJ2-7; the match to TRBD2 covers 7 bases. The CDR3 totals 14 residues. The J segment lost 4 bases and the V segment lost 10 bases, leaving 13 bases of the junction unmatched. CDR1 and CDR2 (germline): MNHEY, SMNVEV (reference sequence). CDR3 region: CATSLGGDGYEQYF. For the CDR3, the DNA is TGTGCCACCTCCCTGGGAGGGGATGGATACGAGCAGTACTTC.

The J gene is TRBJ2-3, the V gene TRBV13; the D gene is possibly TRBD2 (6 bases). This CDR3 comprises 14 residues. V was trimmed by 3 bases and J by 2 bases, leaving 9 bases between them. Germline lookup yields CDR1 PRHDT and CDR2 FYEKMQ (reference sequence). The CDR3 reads CASSFRGNTDTQYF. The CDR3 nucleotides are TGTGCCAGCAGCTTCCGGGGGAACACAGATACGCAGTATTTT.

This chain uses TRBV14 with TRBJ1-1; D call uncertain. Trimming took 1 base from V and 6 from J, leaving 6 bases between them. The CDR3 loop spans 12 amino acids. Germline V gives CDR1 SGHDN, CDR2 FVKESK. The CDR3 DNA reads TGTGCCAGCAGCCAAGGGGCAGCTGAAGCTTTCTTT. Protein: CASSQGAAEAFF.

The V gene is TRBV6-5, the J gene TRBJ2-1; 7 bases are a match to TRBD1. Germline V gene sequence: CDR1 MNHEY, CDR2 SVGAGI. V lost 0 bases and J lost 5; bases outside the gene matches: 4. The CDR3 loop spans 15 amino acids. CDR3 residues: CASSYSTTGDNEQFF. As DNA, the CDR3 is TGTGCCAGCAGTTACTCGACCACAGGGGACAATGAGCAGTTCTTC.

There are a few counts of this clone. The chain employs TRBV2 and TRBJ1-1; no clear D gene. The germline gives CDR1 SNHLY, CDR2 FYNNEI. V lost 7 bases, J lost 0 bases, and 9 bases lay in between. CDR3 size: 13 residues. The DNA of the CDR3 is TGTGCCAGCAAGGGAGATATGAACACTGAAGCTTTCTTT. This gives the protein CASKGDMNTEAFF. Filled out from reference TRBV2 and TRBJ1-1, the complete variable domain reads EPEVTQTPSHQVTQMGQEVILRCVPISNHLYFYWYRQILGQKVEFLVSFYNNEISEKSEIFDDQFSVERPDGSNFTLKIRSTKLEDSAMYFCASKGDMNTEAFFGQGTRLTVV.

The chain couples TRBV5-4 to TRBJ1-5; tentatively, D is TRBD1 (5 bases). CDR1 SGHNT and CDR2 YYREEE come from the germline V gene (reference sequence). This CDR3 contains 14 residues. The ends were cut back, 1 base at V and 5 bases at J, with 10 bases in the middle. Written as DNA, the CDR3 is TGTGCCAGCAGCTTGTGGGGGGGGGATCAGCCCCAGCATTTT. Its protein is CASSLWGGDQPQHF.

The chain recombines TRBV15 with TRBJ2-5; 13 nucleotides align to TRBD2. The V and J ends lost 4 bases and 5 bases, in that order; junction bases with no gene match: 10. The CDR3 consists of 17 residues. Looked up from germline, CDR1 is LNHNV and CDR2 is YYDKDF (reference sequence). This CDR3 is CATSIGLAGAHGETQYF. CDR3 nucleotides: TGTGCCACCAGCATAGGACTAGCGGGAGCCCACGGGGAGACCCAGTACTTC. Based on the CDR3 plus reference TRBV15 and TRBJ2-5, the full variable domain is DAMVIQNPRYQVTQFGKPVTLSCSQTLNHNVMYWYQQKSSQAPKLLFHYYDKDFNNEADTPDNFQSRRPNTSFCFLDIRSPGLGDTAMYLCATSIGLAGAHGETQYFGPGTRLLVL.

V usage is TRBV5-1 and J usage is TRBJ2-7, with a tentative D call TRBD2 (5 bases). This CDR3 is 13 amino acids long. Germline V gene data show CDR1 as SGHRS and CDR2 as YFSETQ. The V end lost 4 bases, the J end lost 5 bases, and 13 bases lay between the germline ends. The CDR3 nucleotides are TGCGCCAGCAGCGGCGGACTGATCCACGAGCAGTACTTC. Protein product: CASSGGLIHEQYF.

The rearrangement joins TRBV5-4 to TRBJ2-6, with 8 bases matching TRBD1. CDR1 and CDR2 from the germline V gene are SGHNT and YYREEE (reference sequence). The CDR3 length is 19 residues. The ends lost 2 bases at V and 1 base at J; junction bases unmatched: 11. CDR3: CASSFYYAGGGSGANVLTF. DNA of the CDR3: TGTGCCAGCAGCTTTTATTATGCAGGGGGCGGATCTGGGGCCAACGTCCTGACTTTC.

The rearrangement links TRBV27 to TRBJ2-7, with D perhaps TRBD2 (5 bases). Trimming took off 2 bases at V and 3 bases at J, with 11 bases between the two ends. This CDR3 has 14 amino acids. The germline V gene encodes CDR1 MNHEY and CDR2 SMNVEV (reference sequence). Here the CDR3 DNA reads TGTGCCAGCAGTTTAGGCCTAGCTAGCTACGAGCAGTACTTC. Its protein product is CASSLGLASYEQYF.

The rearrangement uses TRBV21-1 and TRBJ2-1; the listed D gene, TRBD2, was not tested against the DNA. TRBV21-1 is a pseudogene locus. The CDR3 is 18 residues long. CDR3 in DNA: TGTGCCAGCAGCAAAGAGACCCCGGGACTAGAAGGAATTGATGAGCAGTTCTTC. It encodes CASSKETPGLEGIDEQFF.

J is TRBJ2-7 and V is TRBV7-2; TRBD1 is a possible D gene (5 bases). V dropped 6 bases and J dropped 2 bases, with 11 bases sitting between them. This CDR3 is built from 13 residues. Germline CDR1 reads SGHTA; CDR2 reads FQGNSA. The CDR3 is CASRTAGTYEQYF. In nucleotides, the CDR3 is TGTGCCAGCAGGACGGCAGGGACCTACGAGCAGTACTTC.

CDR3 sequence: CASSLFQGSYSYNEQFF. The DNA of the CDR3 is TGTGCCAGCAGCTTATTTCAGGGCTCATATTCATACAATGAGCAGTTCTTC. The V call is TRBV7-9, the J call TRBJ2-1, with D perhaps TRBD1 (5 bases). The CDR3 contains 17 residues. V was pared by 2 bases and J by 4 bases, with 18 bases between. CDR1 and CDR2 (germline): SEHNR, FQNEAQ (reference sequence).

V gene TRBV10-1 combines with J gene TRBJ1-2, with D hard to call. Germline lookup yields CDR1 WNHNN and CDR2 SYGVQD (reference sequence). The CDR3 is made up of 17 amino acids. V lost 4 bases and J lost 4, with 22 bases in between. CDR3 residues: CASSVRRGSRKTYGYTF. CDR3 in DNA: TGCGCCAGCAGTGTTCGTAGAGGATCGCGAAAGACCTATGGCTACACCTTC.

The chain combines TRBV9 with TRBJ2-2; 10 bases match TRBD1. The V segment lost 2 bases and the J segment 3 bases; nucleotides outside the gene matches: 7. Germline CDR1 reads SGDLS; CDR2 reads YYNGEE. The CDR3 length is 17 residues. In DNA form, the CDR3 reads TGTGCCAGCAGCGTTCTAAGACAGGGGGCCGACACCGGGGAGCTGTTTTTT. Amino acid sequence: CASSVLRQGADTGELFF.

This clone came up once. This chain's CDR3 is CASSLGTSFYTGELFF. Written as DNA, the CDR3 is TGTGCCAGCAGCCTGGGGACTAGTTTTTACACCGGGGAGCTGTTTTTT. The chain uses TRBV4-2 and TRBJ2-2; 8 nucleotides align to TRBD2. CDR3 size: 16 residues. The germline V gene has CDR1 LGHNA and CDR2 YNFKEQ. V was clipped by 4 bases and J by 3 bases; unmatched bases: 7.

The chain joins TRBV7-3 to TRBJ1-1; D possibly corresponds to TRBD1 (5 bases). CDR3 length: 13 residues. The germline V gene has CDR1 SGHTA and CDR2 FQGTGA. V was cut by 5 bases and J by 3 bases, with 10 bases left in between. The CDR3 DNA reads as TGTGCCAGCAGCCCTGGAGGGGACACTGAAGCTTTCTTT. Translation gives CASSPGGDTEAFF.

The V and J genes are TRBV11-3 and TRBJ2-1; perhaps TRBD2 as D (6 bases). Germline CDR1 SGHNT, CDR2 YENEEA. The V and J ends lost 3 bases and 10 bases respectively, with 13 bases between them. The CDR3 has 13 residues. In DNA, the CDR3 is TGTGCCAGCAGCTTTGGGGGGAGTGGGGAGCAGTTCTTC. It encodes CASSFGGSGEQFF.

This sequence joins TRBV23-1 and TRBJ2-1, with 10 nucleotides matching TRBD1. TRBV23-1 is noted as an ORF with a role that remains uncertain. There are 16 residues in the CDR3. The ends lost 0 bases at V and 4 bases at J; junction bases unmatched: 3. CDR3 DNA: TGCGCCAGCAGTCAATCGCGGGGACAGGGGTACAATGAGCAGTTCTTC. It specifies CASSQSRGQGYNEQFF.

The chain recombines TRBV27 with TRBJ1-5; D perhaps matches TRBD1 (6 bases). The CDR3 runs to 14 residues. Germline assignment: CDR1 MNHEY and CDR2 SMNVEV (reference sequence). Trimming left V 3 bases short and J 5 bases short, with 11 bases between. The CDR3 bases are TGTGCCAGCAGTTTGGGGTCAGGGGATCAGCCCCAGCATTTT. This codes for CASSLGSGDQPQHF.

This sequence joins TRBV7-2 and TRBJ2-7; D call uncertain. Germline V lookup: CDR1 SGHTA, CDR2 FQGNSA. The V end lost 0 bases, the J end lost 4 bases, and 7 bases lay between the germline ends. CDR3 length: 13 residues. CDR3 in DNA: TGTGCCAGCAGCTTAGCGCTAAGTTACGAGCAGTACTTC. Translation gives CASSLALSYEQYF.